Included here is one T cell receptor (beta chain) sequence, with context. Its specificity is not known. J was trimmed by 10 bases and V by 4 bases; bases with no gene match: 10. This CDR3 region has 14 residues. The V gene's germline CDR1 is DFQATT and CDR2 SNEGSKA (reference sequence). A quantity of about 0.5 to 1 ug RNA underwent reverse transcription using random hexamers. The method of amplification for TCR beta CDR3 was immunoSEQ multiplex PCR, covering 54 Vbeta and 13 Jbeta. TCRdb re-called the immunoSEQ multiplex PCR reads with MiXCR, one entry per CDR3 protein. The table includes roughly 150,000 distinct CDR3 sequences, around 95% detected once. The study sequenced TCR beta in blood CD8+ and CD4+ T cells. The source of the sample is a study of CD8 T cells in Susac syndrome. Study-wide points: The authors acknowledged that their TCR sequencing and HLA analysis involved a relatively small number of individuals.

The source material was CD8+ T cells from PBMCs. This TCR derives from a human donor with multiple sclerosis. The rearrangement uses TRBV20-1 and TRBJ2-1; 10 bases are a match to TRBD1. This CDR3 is CSAKTGTGVREQFF. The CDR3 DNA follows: TGCAGTGCTAAAACCGGGACAGGGGTCCGAGAGCAGTTCTTC.